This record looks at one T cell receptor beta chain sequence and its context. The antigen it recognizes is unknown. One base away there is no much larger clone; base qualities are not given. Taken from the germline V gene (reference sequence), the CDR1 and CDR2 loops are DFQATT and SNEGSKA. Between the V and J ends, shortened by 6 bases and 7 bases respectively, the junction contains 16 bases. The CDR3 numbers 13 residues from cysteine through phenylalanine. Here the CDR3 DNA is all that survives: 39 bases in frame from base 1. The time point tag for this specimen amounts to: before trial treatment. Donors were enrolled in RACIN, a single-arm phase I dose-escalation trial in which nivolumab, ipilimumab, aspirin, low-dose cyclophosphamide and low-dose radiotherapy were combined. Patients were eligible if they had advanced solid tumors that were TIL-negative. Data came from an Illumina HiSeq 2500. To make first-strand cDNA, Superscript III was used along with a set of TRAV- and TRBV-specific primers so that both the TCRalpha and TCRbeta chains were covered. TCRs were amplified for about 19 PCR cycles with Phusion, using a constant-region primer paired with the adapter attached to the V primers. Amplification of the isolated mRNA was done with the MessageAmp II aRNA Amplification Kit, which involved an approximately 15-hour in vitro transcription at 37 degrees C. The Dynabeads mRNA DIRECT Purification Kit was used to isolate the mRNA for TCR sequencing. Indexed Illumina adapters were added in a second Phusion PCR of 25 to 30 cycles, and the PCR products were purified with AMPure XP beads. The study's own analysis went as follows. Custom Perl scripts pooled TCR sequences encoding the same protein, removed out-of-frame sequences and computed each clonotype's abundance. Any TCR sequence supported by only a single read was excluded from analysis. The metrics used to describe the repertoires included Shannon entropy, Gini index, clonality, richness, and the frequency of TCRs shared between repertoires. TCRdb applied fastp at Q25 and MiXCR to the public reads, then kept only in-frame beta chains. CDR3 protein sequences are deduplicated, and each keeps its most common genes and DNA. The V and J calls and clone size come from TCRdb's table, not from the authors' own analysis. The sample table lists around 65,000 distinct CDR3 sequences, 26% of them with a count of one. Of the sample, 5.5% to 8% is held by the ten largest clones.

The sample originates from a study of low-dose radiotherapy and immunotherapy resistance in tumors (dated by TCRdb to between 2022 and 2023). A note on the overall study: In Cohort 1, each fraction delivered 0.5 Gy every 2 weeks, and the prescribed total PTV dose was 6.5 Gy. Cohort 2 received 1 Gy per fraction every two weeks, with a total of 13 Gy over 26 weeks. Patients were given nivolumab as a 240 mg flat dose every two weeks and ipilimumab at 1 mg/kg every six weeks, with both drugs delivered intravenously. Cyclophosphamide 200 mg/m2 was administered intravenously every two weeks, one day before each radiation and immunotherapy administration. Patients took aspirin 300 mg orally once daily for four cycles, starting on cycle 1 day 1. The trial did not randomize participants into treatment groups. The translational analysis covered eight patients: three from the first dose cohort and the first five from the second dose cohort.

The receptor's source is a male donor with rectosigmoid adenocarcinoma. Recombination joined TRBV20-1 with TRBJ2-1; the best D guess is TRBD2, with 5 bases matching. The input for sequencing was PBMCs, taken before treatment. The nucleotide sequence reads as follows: TGCAGTGCCCCCCCAATCCGCGGGAATGAGCAGTTCTTC. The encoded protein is CSAPPIRGNEQFF.